Each of the 19 T cell receptor beta chains below was sequenced from the same sample in a study of blood T cell repertoires in COVID-19. Generated by immunoSEQ multiplex PCR, the TCRdb table keeps only in-frame clones and is missing some. The sample includes over 100,000 clones, roughly 91% of them seen just once. The sequenced sample was peripheral blood. The origin of the receptors is a man in his 60s with COVID-19, enrolled during active disease.

The chain carries TRBV3-1 (or the pseudogene TRBV3-2) and TRBJ1-6, with TRBD1 identical over 10 bases. The CDR3 has 14 amino acids. CDR1 is LGHDT and CDR2 is YNNKEL in the germline V gene (reference sequence). Losses at the gene ends were 5 bases for V and 10 bases for J; bases not matched to a gene: 5. The CDR3 coding sequence is TGTGCCAGCAGCTCGCGGGACAGGGGATCACCCCTCCACTTT. Translation gives CASSSRDRGSPLHF.

The chain links TRBV20-1 to TRBJ1-5; D call uncertain. Germline CDR1 reads DFQATT; CDR2 reads SNEGSKA (reference sequence). The CDR3 is made up of 13 amino acids. Trimming removed 3 bases from V and 4 bases from J, with 10 bases in between. The CDR3: CSASFTVNQPQHF. The CDR3 DNA sequence: TGCAGTGCTAGTTTCACAGTTAATCAGCCCCAGCATTTT.

The chain has TRBV27 and TRBJ1-2; possibly TRBD1 for D (6 bases). V was shortened by 6 bases and J by 3 bases, with 11 bases between the two germline ends. The CDR3 spans 13 residues. CDR1 and CDR2 from the germline V gene are MNHEY and SMNVEV (reference sequence). CDR3 amino acids: CASSYGQYYGYTF. CDR3 coding DNA: TGTGCCAGCAGCTACGGACAGTACTATGGCTACACCTTC.

The rearrangement links TRBV6-2 or TRBV6-3 to TRBJ1-5; 7 nucleotides match TRBD1. Germline CDR1 and CDR2: MNHEY and SVGEGT. This CDR3 region has 16 residues. J lost 5 bases, V lost 5 bases, and 12 bases had no gene match. CDR3 in amino acids: CASSTRQGWGDQPQHF. CDR3 bases: TGTGCCAGCAGTACCCGACAGGGTTGGGGCGATCAGCCCCAGCATTTT.

The J gene is TRBJ2-7, the V gene TRBV6-5; perhaps TRBD1 as D (6 bases). From germline, CDR1 is MNHEY and CDR2 SVGAGI. The CDR3 consists of 16 residues. The V gene lost 0 bases and the J gene lost 2 bases, with 14 bases spanning the gap. The CDR3 is CASSYSSWQGTYEQYF. The CDR3 DNA sequence: TGTGCCAGCAGTTACTCTAGTTGGCAGGGGACCTACGAGCAGTACTTC.

The rearrangement links TRBV9 to TRBJ2-2; possibly TRBD2 for D (7 bases). CDR1 is SGDLS and CDR2 is YYNGEE in the germline V gene. This CDR3 comprises 15 residues. Trimming took off 0 bases at V and 3 bases at J, with 9 bases between the two ends. Here the CDR3 reads CASSVGGGDTGELFF. DNA for the CDR3: TGTGCCAGCAGCGTAGGCGGGGGCGACACCGGGGAGCTGTTTTTT. The full variable domain, rest sourced from reference TRBV9 and TRBJ2-2, is DSGVTQTPKHLITATGQRVTLRCSPRSGDLSVYWYQQSLDQGLQFLIQYYNGEERAKGNILERFSAQQFPDLHSELNLSSLELGDSALYFCASSVGGGDTGELFFGEGSRLTVL.

This CDR3 reads CASSHSRENGNTIYF. In DNA, the CDR3 is TGTGCCAGCAGCCACTCTCGGGAGAATGGAAACACCATATATTTT. The chain employs TRBV4-2 and TRBJ1-3; no definite D call. Germline V CDR1 and CDR2: LGHNA, YNFKEQ. The CDR3 is 15 amino acids. Between the trimmed V and J ends, which lost 3 bases and 3 bases, there was a span of 12 bases.

The chain employs TRBV2 and TRBJ2-5; unclear D gene. Germline loops: CDR1 SNHLY, CDR2 FYNNEI. The CDR3 contains 15 residues. The V end lost 8 bases, the J end lost 0 bases, and 16 bases lay between the germline ends. CDR3 amino acids: CASGDSPAYQETQYF. The CDR3 nucleotides read TGTGCCAGCGGAGACTCCCCCGCGTACCAAGAGACCCAGTACTTC.

This clone was detected ten times or more. The V and J genes are TRBV10-1 and TRBJ2-7; 7 bases match TRBD1. With V trimmed by 6 bases and J by 0 bases, 8 bases remained unmatched. There are 15 residues in the CDR3. Germline lookup yields CDR1 WNHNN and CDR2 SYGVQD (reference sequence). The CDR3 region is CASRDPGTDSYEQYF. CDR3 DNA: TGCGCCAGCAGAGACCCCGGGACAGACTCCTACGAGCAGTACTTC.

The gene calls are TRBV29-1 and TRBJ1-5; D call uncertain. CDR1 is SQVTM, CDR2 ANQGSEA, per germline. The V gene lost 6 bases and the J gene lost 6 bases, with 15 bases spanning the gap. The CDR3 totals 13 residues. CDR3 DNA: TGCAGCGTGAACGGAGGCCGGGGTCAGCCCCAGCATTTT. Translated, it gives CSVNGGRGQPQHF. The entire variable domain, with the rest obtained from reference TRBV29-1 and TRBJ1-5, is as follows: SAVISQKPSRDICQRGTSLTIQCQVDSQVTMMFWYRQQPGQSLTLIATANQGSEATYESGFVIDKFPISRPNLTFSTLTVSNMSPEDSSIYLCSVNGGRGQPQHFGDGTRLSIL.

This clone was seen only once. V is TRBV19 and J is TRBJ2-5, with 12 bases matching TRBD1. Germline V gene data show CDR1 as LNHDA and CDR2 as SQIVND (reference sequence). The CDR3 contains 19 residues. Trimming cost V 1 base and J 5 bases; bases outside gene matches: 14. The DNA of the CDR3 is TGTGCCAGTAGTATAGTCCCACCCGGGACAGGGGGCGAGTGGGAGACCCAGTACTTC. It yields the protein CASSIVPPGTGGEWETQYF.

The V call is TRBV5-1, the J call TRBJ1-4, with 7 bases that match TRBD1. J gave up 5 bases and V 4 bases, and 2 bases lay outside the gene matches. There are 13 residues in the CDR3. Per germline, CDR1 SGHRS and CDR2 YFSETQ. The CDR3 DNA sequence: TGCGCCAGCAGCCCGGGACAGAATGAAAAACTGTTTTTT. Amino acids: CASSPGQNEKLFF. Drawing the rest from reference TRBV5-1 and TRBJ1-4, the complete variable domain is KAGVTQTPRYLIKTRGQQVTLSCSPISGHRSVSWYQQTPGQGLQFLFEYFSETQRNKGNFPGRFSGRQFSNSRSEMNVSTLELGDSALYLCASSPGQNEKLFFGSGTQLSVL.

J is TRBJ1-2 and V is TRBV9; D gene unclear. Germline V gene sequence: CDR1 SGDLS, CDR2 YYNGEE. Trimming left V 7 bases short and J 2 bases short, with 12 bases between. The CDR3 runs 13 residues. The DNA for the CDR3 is TGTGCCAGCCGGAGCGCCATGAACTATGGCTACACCTTC. It translates to CASRSAMNYGYTF.

V is TRBV5-6 and J is TRBJ1-2; D remains unclear. The CDR3 length is 9 residues. From germline, CDR1 is SGHDT and CDR2 YYEEEE. Trimming took 4 bases from V and 8 from J, leaving 3 bases between them. The CDR3 DNA follows: TGTGCCAGCAGCCGGGGCTACACCTTC. It is translated as CASSRGYTF.

Only one count was recorded for this clone. The chain recombines TRBV28 with TRBJ2-7; 11 bases are a match to TRBD2. This CDR3 comprises 14 residues. Germline V gives CDR1 MDHEN, CDR2 SYDVKM. Trimming cost V 1 base and J 8 bases; bases outside gene matches: 4. DNA of the CDR3: TGTGCCAGCAGTTTATTAGCGGGGGGGCTCAAGCAGTACTTC. Its protein is CASSLLAGGLKQYF.

The chain carries TRBV2 and TRBJ2-5, with 7 bases fitting TRBD1. The trim removed 5 bases at V and 5 bases at J, leaving 11 bases unmatched. Looked up from germline, CDR1 is SNHLY and CDR2 is FYNNEI. This CDR3 is built from 15 residues. The CDR3 loop reads CASSTDRAPWETQYF. The CDR3 DNA reads as TGTGCCAGCAGTACCGACAGGGCCCCGTGGGAGACCCAGTACTTC. The whole variable domain, remainder taken from reference TRBV2 and TRBJ2-5, is EPEVTQTPSHQVTQMGQEVILRCVPISNHLYFYWYRQILGQKVEFLVSFYNNEISEKSEIFDDQFSVERPDGSNFTLKIRSTKLEDSAMYFCASSTDRAPWETQYFGPGTRLLVL.

The chain uses TRBV25-1 and TRBJ2-1; 8 bases align to TRBD1. CDR3 length: 17 residues. Germline V gene sequence: CDR1 MGHDK, CDR2 SYGVNS. J was trimmed by 8 bases and V by 3 bases; bases with no gene match: 15. The CDR3 sequence is CASSDPGQGNLVDEQFF. The CDR3, as DNA: TGTGCCAGCAGTGACCCCGGACAGGGAAATTTGGTAGATGAGCAGTTCTTC.

The chain employs TRBV7-9 and TRBJ1-1, with D possibly matching TRBD1 (6 bases). CDR3 length: 13 residues. Germline values: CDR1 SEHNR, CDR2 FQNEAQ (reference sequence). The V gene lost 5 bases and the J gene lost 4 bases, with 11 bases spanning the gap. The CDR3 nucleotides read TGTGCCAGCAGCAAGACAGGTAGCACTGAAGCTTTCTTT. Translation gives CASSKTGSTEAFF.

The chain is built from TRBV7-9 and TRBJ1-4; 9 nucleotides line up with TRBD1. V dropped 6 bases and J dropped 10; count of bases not matched to a gene: 9. The CDR3 has 14 residues. Germline lookup yields CDR1 SEHNR and CDR2 FQNEAQ (reference sequence). The CDR3 here is CASSWDREARKLFF. CDR3 nucleotide sequence: TGTGCCAGCAGTTGGGACAGGGAGGCTCGAAAACTGTTTTTT. Supplemented by reference TRBV7-9 and TRBJ1-4, the full variable domain reads DTGVSQNPRHKITKRGQNVTFRCDPISEHNRLYWYRQTLGQGPEFLTYFQNEAQLEKSRLLSDRFSAERPKGSFSTLEIQRTEQGDSAMYLCASSWDREARKLFFGSGTQLSVL.